These 16 T cell receptor beta chains were all obtained from the same sample, sequenced in a study of T cell responses to AZD1222 COVID-19 vaccine listed by TCRdb under 2021. What this sample's time point label stands for: baseline before first vaccination. Library preparation employed the immunoSEQ multiplex PCR assay. The clones in this table, taken by TCRdb from immuneACCESS, are in-frame only. Not every clone is retained; where verified, under half of the shortfall comes from an unresolved V gene, and the cause of the rest is unknown. This sample is represented by 80,000 to 90,000 clones; roughly nine tenths of them were singletons. The ten top clones hold around 2% of the sample. Sample: peripheral blood, taken on day 0 of AZD1222 vaccination. The receptors shown here come from an adult in good health.

The genes are TRBV18 and TRBJ1-2; 8 bases match TRBD1. V was pared by 4 bases and J by 8 bases, with 9 bases of the junction left unmatched. The CDR3 has 14 residues. The germline gives CDR1 KGHSH, CDR2 LQKENI. DNA of the CDR3: TGTGCCAGCTCACAAGGACAGGGCATGGAGGGCTACACCTTC. As protein: CASSQGQGMEGYTF.

The chain joins TRBV6-6 to TRBJ2-3; 11 positions agree with TRBD1. In germline, CDR1 is MNHNY, CDR2 SVGAGI (reference sequence). The CDR3 totals 19 residues. V gave up 5 bases and J gave up 4 bases; unmatched junction bases: 17. This chain's CDR3 is CASSPGGTGGSWMADTQYF. Here the CDR3 DNA reads TGTGCCAGCAGTCCCGGGGGGACAGGGGGTTCGTGGATGGCAGATACGCAGTATTTT.

This sequence joins TRBV2 and TRBJ2-2, with 7 bases aligning to TRBD1. The V gene's germline CDR1 is SNHLY and CDR2 FYNNEI. The CDR3 length is 15 residues. Unmatched junction bases numbered 8, after V lost 4 bases and J lost 6 bases. The CDR3 here is CASSAPDRAAGELFF. CDR3 DNA sequence: TGTGCCAGCAGTGCCCCTGACAGGGCGGCCGGGGAGCTGTTTTTT.

The rearrangement links TRBV19 to TRBJ2-1; D remains unclear. The germline gives CDR1 LNHDA, CDR2 SQIVND (reference sequence). The CDR3 spans 13 residues. The V end was cut by 6 bases, the J end by 9 bases, with 15 bases between. This CDR3 reads CASSPFPVSEQFF. Here the CDR3 DNA reads TGTGCCAGTAGCCCGTTCCCGGTCAGTGAGCAGTTCTTC.

The gene calls are TRBV5-1 and TRBJ1-1; tentative D call: TRBD1 (5 bases). Germline CDR1 and CDR2: SGHRS and YFSETQ. This CDR3 is 15 amino acids long. Between the trimmed V and J ends, which lost 4 bases and 4 bases, there was a span of 17 bases. Written as DNA, the CDR3 is TGCGCCAGCAGCCTCGGGGCCTCCCGGGGCACTGAAGCTTTCTTT. Amino acid sequence: CASSLGASRGTEAFF.

This sequence joins TRBV15 and TRBJ2-2; TRBD2 might be the D (6 bases). The germline V gene encodes CDR1 LNHNV and CDR2 YYDKDF (reference sequence). Deletions cut 7 bases from V and 0 bases from J, with 15 bases between. The CDR3 is 16 amino acids. The CDR3: CATKDGSLANTGELFF. The CDR3 nucleotides read TGTGCCACCAAGGACGGGAGTCTTGCGAACACCGGGGAGCTGTTTTTT.

CDR3 bases: TGTGCCAGCAGTTTATCCGGGACTAGCGGGAGGGTCTACAATGAGCAGTTCTTC. As protein: CASSLSGTSGRVYNEQFF. The chain uses TRBV27 and TRBJ2-1; 16 positions agree with TRBD2. The CDR3 consists of 18 residues. Germline CDR1 reads MNHEY; CDR2 reads SMNVEV (reference sequence). V dropped 0 bases and J dropped 3; count of bases not matched to a gene: 2.

The gene calls are TRBV5-1 and TRBJ2-1; possibly TRBD2 for D (5 bases). CDR3 length: 14 amino acids. Germline V gives CDR1 SGHRS, CDR2 YFSETQ. V was trimmed by 0 bases and J by 10 bases, leaving 14 bases between them. In DNA form, the CDR3 reads TGCGCCAGCAGCTTGGCCTCGGGGATCGGGGAGCAGTTCTTC. Translation: CASSLASGIGEQFF.

The rearrangement uses TRBV5-1 and TRBJ2-7, with 8 positions matching TRBD1. From germline, CDR1 is SGHRS and CDR2 YFSETQ. With 0 bases clipped from V and 6 bases from J, the junction kept 8 bases outside the gene matches. CDR3 size: 15 residues. As DNA, the CDR3 is TGCGCCAGCAGCTTGGCTCAGACAGGGGAATTCGAGCAGTACTTC. Its protein is CASSLAQTGEFEQYF.

The table lists this clone with a count of one. This rearrangement joins TRBV6-5 to TRBJ1-3; D not resolved. The germline V gene has CDR1 MNHEY and CDR2 SVGAGI. The V and J ends lost 0 bases and 2 bases respectively, with 2 bases between them. The CDR3 is 13 residues long. Here the CDR3 reads CASSYSPGNTIYF. CDR3 nucleotides: TGTGCCAGCAGTTACTCGCCTGGAAACACCATATATTTT.

The chain links TRBV19 to TRBJ1-5, with 7 bases lining up with TRBD1. J lost 5 bases, V lost 4 bases, and 11 bases had no gene match. The germline V gene has CDR1 LNHDA and CDR2 SQIVND (reference sequence). The CDR3 extends over 16 amino acids. The CDR3 region has the DNA TGTGCCAGTAGTAGGTGGGCAGGGGGGAAGGATCAGCCCCAGCATTTT. Protein: CASSRWAGGKDQPQHF. The complete variable domain, with remaining parts taken from reference TRBV19 and TRBJ1-5, reads DGGITQSPKYLFRKEGQNVTLSCEQNLNHDAMYWYRQDPGQGLRLIYYSQIVNDFQKGDIAEGYSVSREKKESFPLTVTSAQKNPTAFYLCASSRWAGGKDQPQHFGDGTRLSIL.

This chain uses TRBV27 with TRBJ1-2, with unresolved D. This CDR3 has 14 amino acids. Germline V gene sequence: CDR1 MNHEY, CDR2 SMNVEV (reference sequence). Trimming removed 6 bases at V and 4 bases at J, with 15 bases between. The CDR3 sequence: CASSRGFSGYGYTF. The CDR3 DNA sequence: TGTGCCAGCAGCCGAGGGTTTTCGGGCTATGGCTACACCTTC.

In its sample, this clone was seen a few times. The V and J genes are TRBV3-1 (or the pseudogene TRBV3-2) and TRBJ2-7, with 8 bases aligning to TRBD2. CDR1 and CDR2 (germline): LGHDT, YNNKEL (reference sequence). There are 17 residues in the CDR3. V gave up 4 bases and J gave up 3 bases; unmatched junction bases: 14. CDR3 in DNA: TGTGCCAGCAGCCCCCCGTCCGGGAGGGCAGGACACTACGAGCAGTACTTC. Protein sequence: CASSPPSGRAGHYEQYF.

The chain carries TRBV30 and TRBJ2-3, with D perhaps TRBD1 (5 bases). Per the germline V gene, CDR1 is GTSNPN and CDR2 is SVGIG (reference sequence). Deletions cut 1 base from V and 5 bases from J, with 7 bases between. The CDR3 has 12 residues. The CDR3 loop is CAWSGGVDTQYF. DNA for the CDR3: TGTGCCTGGAGTGGGGGCGTAGATACGCAGTATTTT.

The chain is built from TRBV7-2 and TRBJ2-7, with 8 bases that match TRBD1. CDR1 and CDR2 (germline): SGHTA, FQGNSA. The CDR3 has 16 residues. Trimming at V came to 5 bases and at J to 4 bases, leaving 13 bases not matched to a gene. The CDR3 DNA follows: TGTGCCAGCAGCCGGGACAGGCCAGGGCAAGTGTACGAGCAGTACTTC. Protein sequence: CASSRDRPGQVYEQYF. The variable domain in full, with the rest retrieved from reference TRBV7-2 and TRBJ2-7, is GAGVSQSPSNKVTEKGKDVELRCDPISGHTALYWYRQSLGQGLEFLIYFQGNSAPDKSGLPSDRFSAERTGGSVSTLTIQRTQQEDSAVYLCASSRDRPGQVYEQYFGPGTRLTVT.

The chain joins TRBV6-6 to TRBJ1-3, with unresolved D. The CDR3 totals 12 residues. CDR1 is MNHNY, CDR2 SVGAGI, per germline (reference sequence). The V end lost 6 bases, the J end lost 5 bases, and 8 bases lay between the germline ends. The CDR3 nucleotides read TGTGCCAGCAGCCGACCCCGAAACACCATATATTTT. This encodes CASSRPRNTIYF.